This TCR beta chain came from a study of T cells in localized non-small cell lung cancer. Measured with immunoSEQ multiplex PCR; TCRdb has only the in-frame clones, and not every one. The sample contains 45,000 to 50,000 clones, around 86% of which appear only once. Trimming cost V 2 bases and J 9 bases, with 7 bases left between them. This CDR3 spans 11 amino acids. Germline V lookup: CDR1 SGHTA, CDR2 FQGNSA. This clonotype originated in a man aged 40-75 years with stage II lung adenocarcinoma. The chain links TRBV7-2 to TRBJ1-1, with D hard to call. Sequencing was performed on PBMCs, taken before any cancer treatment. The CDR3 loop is CASSLREKAFF. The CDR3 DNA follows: TGTGCCAGCAGCTTAAGGGAGAAAGCTTTCTTT.